Presented here are 9 T cell receptor beta chains from one specimen sequenced in a study of graft-versus-host responses after intestinal transplantation. The researchers put around 200,000 CFSE-labeled responder cells into plates with around 200,000 irradiated, violet-dye-labeled stimulator cells. Repertoires were generated with immunoSEQ multiplex PCR, while TCRdb's copy carries only in-frame clones and drops some. This table has about 6,900 clones, approximately 25% appearing once. This specimen consisted of alloreactive CD8+ T cells from a mixed lymphocyte reaction culture, obtained before transplantation. Subset given: CFSE-low proliferating T cells sorted from roughly 6-day pre-transplant mixed lymphocyte reaction (GvH or HvG direction). The receptors shown here come from a human patient who was an organ donor for intestinal transplantation.

The V and J genes are TRBV6-6 and TRBJ2-7; unclear D gene. Trimming removed 6 bases from V and 0 bases from J, with 9 bases in between. The CDR3 is 13 residues long. The germline V gene has CDR1 MNHNY and CDR2 SVGAGI (reference sequence). For the CDR3, the DNA is TGTGCCAGCAGCCCAAGGAGCTCCTACGAGCAGTACTTC. Amino acids: CASSPRSSYEQYF.

The chain uses TRBV4-1 and TRBJ1-5, with 8 bases lining up with TRBD1. The junction had 9 bases not matched to a gene; V was cut back by 3 bases and J by 5 bases. The CDR3 sequence is 16 residues long. The V gene's germline CDR1 is MGHRA and CDR2 YSYEKL. The CDR3 DNA is TGCGCCAGCAGCCACCCATGGACAGGGAGGGATCAGCCCCAGCATTTT. It specifies CASSHPWTGRDQPQHF.

J is TRBJ2-1 and V is TRBV7-2; tentative D call: TRBD2 (7 bases). The ends were cut back, 5 bases at V and 0 bases at J, with 17 bases in the middle. The germline gives CDR1 SGHTA, CDR2 FQGNSA. The CDR3 totals 17 residues. CDR3 DNA sequence: TGTGCCAGCAGCCCTGAGGGGGGGCGGAGCTCCTACAATGAGCAGTTCTTC. It yields the protein CASSPEGGRSSYNEQFF.

The rearrangement links TRBV9 to TRBJ2-1, with a tentative D call TRBD2 (6 bases). Germline loops: CDR1 SGDLS, CDR2 YYNGEE. The CDR3 totals 13 residues. V lost 3 bases and J 5 bases, leaving 9 bases between the germline ends. CDR3 in DNA: TGTGCCAGCAGCGGCGGGGTCAACAATGAGCAGTTCTTC. It is translated as CASSGGVNNEQFF.

This clone has just a few counts. The gene calls are TRBV6-8 and TRBJ2-5; the match to TRBD2 covers 10 bases. Germline-derived CDR1 and CDR2 are MNHGY and SAAAGT. The CDR3 runs 15 residues. Trimming cost V 5 bases and J 5 bases; bases outside gene matches: 8. The CDR3 loop reads CASSLLAGAMETQYF. CDR3 sequence (DNA): TGTGCCAGCAGTCTCCTAGCGGGAGCAATGGAGACCCAGTACTTC.

This clone was counted ten times or more. At the DNA level, this CDR3 is encoded by other sequences in the same sample as well. Here the CDR3 reads CASSYGGYNEQFF. Here the CDR3 DNA reads TGTGCCAGCAGTTACGGGGGGTACAATGAGCAGTTCTTC. J is TRBJ2-1 and V is TRBV6-9; 7 bases are a match to TRBD2. Germline V lookup: CDR1 MNHGY, CDR2 SVAAGI. Unmatched junction bases numbered 0, after V lost 3 bases and J lost 4 bases. This CDR3 is 13 amino acids long.

Notes on this clone: An end of the junction does not agree with germline; a read error may underlie this. This chain uses TRBV7-9 with TRBJ1-5; the D gene is possibly TRBD1 (5 bases). Germline V gene data show CDR1 as SEHNR and CDR2 as FQNEAQ (reference sequence). The length of the CDR3 is 15 residues. In nucleotides, the CDR3 is TGTGCCAGCAGCGTAGCTGCGGGGGAGAATCAGCCCCAGCATTTT. Encoded protein: CASSVAAGENQPQHF.

In this sample, this clone turned up a few times. The chain joins TRBV6-6 to TRBJ2-6; no clear D gene. Trimming removed 2 bases from V and 0 bases from J, with 2 bases in between. The CDR3 covers 14 residues. CDR1 and CDR2 from the germline V gene are MNHNY and SVGAGI (reference sequence). CDR3 DNA: TGTGCCAGCAGTTACGGCTCTGGGGCCAACGTCCTGACTTTC. Encoded protein: CASSYGSGANVLTF.

The rearrangement links TRBV5-6 to TRBJ2-1, with D perhaps matching TRBD1 or TRBD2 (5 bases each). V lost 1 base to trimming and J lost 3 bases, with 8 bases between them. CDR3 length: 14 residues. Germline CDR1 and CDR2: SGHDT and YYEEEE. The CDR3 reads CASSLTGLYNEQFF. DNA of the CDR3: TGTGCCAGCAGCTTGACGGGGCTCTACAATGAGCAGTTCTTC.